This TCR beta chain emerged from a study of low-dose radiotherapy and immunotherapy resistance in tumors. Study-wide background: Cohort 2's total reached 13 Gy over 26 weeks, at 1 Gy per fraction every two weeks. Every two weeks, cyclophosphamide 200 mg/m2 was infused one day before radiation plus immunotherapy.

Both TCRalpha and TCRbeta chains were reverse transcribed with V-gene-specific primers. A constant-region primer paired with the V-primer adapter amplified TCRs over about 19 PCR cycles. One entry per CDR3 protein results from TCRdb running MiXCR on the reads. The sample includes about 39,000 distinct CDR3 sequences, 20% of them seen just once. Time point defined: after trial treatment. As for treatment: LDRT plus nivolumab, ipilimumab, low-dose cyclophosphamide and aspirin (RACIN trial). In the RACIN dose-escalation trial, donors got nivolumab plus ipilimumab with aspirin, cyclophosphamide and radiotherapy. This CDR3 comprises 13 residues. Losses at the gene ends were 5 bases for V and 4 bases for J; bases not matched to a gene: 2. In this sample, this clonotype turned up many times.

Source: PBMCs, taken after low-dose radiotherapy plus immunotherapy. The sequence was collected from a female donor with ovarian cancer. This rearrangement joins TRBV12-3 or TRBV12-4 to TRBJ2-7, with 10 bases aligning to TRBD2. CDR3 residues: CASSRTSGYEQYF. CDR3 in DNA: TGTGCCAGCAGTAGGACTAGCGGATACGAGCAGTACTTC.